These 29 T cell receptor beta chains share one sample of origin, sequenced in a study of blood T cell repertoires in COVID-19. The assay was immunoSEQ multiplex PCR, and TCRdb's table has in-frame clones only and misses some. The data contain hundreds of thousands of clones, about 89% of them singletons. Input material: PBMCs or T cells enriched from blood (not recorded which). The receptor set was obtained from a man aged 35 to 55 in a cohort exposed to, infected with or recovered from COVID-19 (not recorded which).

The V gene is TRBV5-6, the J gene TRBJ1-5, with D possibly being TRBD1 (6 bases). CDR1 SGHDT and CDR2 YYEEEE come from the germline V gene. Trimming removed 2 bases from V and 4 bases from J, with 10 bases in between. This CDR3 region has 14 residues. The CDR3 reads CASSFGGLNQPQHF. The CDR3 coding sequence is TGTGCCAGCAGCTTCGGGGGGCTAAATCAGCCCCAGCATTTT. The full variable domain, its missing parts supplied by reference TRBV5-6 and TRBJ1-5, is DAGVTQSPTHLIKTRGQQVTLRCSPKSGHDTVSWYQQALGQGPQFIFQYYEEEERQRGNFPDRFSGHQFPNYSSELNVNALLLGDSALYLCASSFGGLNQPQHFGDGTRLSIL.

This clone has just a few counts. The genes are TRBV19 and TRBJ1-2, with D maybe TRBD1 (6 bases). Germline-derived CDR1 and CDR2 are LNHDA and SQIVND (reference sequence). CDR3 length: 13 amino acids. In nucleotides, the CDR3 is TGTGCATCGACCACCCAGGGGTCCTATGGCTACACCTTC. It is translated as CASTTQGSYGYTF.

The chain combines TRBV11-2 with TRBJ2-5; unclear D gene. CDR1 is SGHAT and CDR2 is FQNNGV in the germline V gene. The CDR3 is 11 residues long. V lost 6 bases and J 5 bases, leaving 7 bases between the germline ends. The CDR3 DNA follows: TGTGCCAGCAGAATCGGGGAGACCCAGTACTTC. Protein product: CASRIGETQYF.

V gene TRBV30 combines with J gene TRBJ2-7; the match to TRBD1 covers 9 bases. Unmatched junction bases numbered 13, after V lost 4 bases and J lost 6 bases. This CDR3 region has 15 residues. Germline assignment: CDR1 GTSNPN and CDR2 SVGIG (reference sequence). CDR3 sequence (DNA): TGTGCCTGGACAATATCCGGGACAGGGTTACGCGAGCAGTACTTC. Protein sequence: CAWTISGTGLREQYF. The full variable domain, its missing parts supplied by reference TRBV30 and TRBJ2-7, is SQTIHQWPATLVQPVGSPLSLECTVEGTSNPNLYWYRQAAGRGLQLLFYSVGIGQISSEVPQNLSASRPQDRQFILSSKKLLLSDSGFYLCAWTISGTGLREQYFGPGTRLTVT.

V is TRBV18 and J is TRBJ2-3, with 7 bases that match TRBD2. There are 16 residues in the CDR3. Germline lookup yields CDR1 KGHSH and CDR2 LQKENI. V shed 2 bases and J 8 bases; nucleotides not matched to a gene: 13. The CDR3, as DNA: TGTGCCAGCTCACCAGCTGAGGTTTCGGGAGGAGGTACGCAGTATTTT. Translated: CASSPAEVSGGGTQYF.

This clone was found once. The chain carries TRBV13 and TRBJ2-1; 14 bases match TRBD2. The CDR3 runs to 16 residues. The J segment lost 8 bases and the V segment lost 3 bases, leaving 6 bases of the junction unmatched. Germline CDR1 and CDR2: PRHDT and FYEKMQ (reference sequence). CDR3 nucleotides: TGTGCCAGCAGCTTGACTAGCGGGAGGGCCGTCGATGAGCAGTTCTTC. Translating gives CASSLTSGRAVDEQFF.

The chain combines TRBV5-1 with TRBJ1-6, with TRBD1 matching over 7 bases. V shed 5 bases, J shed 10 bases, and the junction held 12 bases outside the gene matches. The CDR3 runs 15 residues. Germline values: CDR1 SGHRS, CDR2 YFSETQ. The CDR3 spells CASSLTGEWRSPLHF. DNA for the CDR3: TGCGCCAGCAGTTTAACAGGGGAATGGCGATCACCCCTCCACTTT.

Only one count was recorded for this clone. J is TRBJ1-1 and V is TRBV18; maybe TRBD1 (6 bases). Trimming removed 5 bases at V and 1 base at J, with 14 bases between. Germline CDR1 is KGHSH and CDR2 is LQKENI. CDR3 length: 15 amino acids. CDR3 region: CASSSRQVPNTEAFF. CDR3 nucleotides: TGTGCCAGCTCATCACGACAGGTTCCGAACACTGAAGCTTTCTTT.

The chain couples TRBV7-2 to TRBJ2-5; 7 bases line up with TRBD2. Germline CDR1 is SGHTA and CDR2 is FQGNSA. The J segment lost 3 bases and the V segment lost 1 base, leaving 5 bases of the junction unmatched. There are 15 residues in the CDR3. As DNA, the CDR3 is TGTGCCAGCAGCTTAGTAAGCCTAGCGGAAGAGACCCAGTACTTC. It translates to CASSLVSLAEETQYF.

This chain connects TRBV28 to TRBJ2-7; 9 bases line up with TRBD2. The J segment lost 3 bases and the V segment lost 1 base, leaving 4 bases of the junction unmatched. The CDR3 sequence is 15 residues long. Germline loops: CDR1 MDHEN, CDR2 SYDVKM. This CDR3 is CASSLYQTSGYEQYF. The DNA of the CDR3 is TGTGCCAGCAGTTTATACCAGACTAGCGGCTACGAGCAGTACTTC. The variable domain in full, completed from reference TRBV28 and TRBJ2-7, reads DVKVTQSSRYLVKRTGEKVFLECVQDMDHENMFWYRQDPGLGLRLIYFSYDVKMKEKGDIPEGYSVSREKKERFSLILESASTNQTSMYLCASSLYQTSGYEQYFGPGTRLTVT.

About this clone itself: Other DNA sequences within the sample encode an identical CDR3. The CDR3 spells CASSQYSGELFF. CDR3 coding DNA: TGTGCCAGCAGCCAATACTCCGGGGAGCTGTTTTTT. The rearrangement uses TRBV3-1 (or the pseudogene TRBV3-2) and TRBJ2-2, with no clear D. The V and J ends lost 2 bases and 6 bases respectively, with 4 bases between them. The CDR3 covers 12 residues. In germline, CDR1 is LGHDT, CDR2 YNNKEL (reference sequence).

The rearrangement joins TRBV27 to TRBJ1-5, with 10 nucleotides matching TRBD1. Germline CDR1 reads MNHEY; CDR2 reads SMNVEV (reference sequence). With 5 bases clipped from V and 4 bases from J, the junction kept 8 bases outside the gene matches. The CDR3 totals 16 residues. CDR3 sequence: CASSALGQGENQPQHF. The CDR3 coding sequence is TGTGCCAGCAGTGCACTTGGACAGGGGGAGAATCAGCCCCAGCATTTT.

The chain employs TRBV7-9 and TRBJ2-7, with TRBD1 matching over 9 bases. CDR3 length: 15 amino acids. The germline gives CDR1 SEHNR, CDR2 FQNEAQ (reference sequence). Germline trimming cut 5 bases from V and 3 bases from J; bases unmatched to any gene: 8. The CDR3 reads CASSPTGTGYYEQYF. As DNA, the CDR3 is TGTGCCAGCAGCCCAACCGGGACAGGGTACTACGAGCAGTACTTC.

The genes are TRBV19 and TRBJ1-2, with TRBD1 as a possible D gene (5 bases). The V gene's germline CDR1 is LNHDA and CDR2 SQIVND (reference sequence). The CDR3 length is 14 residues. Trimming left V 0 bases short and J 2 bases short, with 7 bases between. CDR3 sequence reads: CASSIDPGNYGYTF. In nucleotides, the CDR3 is TGTGCCAGTAGTATAGACCCAGGGAACTATGGCTACACCTTC.

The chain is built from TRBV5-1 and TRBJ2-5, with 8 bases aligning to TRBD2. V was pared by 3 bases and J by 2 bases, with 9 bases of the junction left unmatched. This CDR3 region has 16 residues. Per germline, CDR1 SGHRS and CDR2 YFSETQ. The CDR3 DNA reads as TGCGCCAGCAGCTACCGGTTTGTAGCGGGACAAGAGACCCAGTACTTC. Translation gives CASSYRFVAGQETQYF.

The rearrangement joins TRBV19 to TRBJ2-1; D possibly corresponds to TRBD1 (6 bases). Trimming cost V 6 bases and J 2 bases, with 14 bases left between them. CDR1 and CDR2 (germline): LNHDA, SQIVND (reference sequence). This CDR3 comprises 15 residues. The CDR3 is CASSRTEGAYNEQFF. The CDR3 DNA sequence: TGTGCCAGTAGCCGGACTGAGGGGGCCTACAATGAGCAGTTCTTC.

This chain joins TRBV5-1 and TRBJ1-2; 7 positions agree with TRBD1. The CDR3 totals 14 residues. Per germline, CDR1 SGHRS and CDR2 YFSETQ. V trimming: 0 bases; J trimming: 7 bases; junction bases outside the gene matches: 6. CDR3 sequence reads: CASSLEGASGGYTF. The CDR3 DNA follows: TGCGCCAGCAGCTTGGAGGGGGCGAGCGGTGGCTACACCTTC. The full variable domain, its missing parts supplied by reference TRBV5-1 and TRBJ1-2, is KAGVTQTPRYLIKTRGQQVTLSCSPISGHRSVSWYQQTPGQGLQFLFEYFSETQRNKGNFPGRFSGRQFSNSRSEMNVSTLELGDSALYLCASSLEGASGGYTFGSGTRLTVV.

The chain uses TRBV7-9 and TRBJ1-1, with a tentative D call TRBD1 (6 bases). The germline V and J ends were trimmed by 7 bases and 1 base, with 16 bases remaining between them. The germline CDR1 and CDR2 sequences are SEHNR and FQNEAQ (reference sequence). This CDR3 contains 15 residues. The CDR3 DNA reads TGTGCCAGCAACCAGGACAGTTATCCGAACACTGAAGCTTTCTTT. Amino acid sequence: CASNQDSYPNTEAFF.

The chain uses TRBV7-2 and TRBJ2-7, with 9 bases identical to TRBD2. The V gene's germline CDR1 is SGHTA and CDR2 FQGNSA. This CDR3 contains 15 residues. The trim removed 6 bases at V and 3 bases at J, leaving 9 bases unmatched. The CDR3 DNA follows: TGTGCCAGCAGTAGAACCGGGACTAGCTACTACGAGCAGTACTTC. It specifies CASSRTGTSYYEQYF.

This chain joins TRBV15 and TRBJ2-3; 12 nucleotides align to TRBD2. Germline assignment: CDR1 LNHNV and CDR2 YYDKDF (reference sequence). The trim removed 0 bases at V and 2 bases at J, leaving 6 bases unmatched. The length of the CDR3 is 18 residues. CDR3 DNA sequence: TGTGCCACCAGCAGAGATGCGACTAGCGGGAGACCCACAGATACGCAGTATTTT. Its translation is CATSRDATSGRPTDTQYF.

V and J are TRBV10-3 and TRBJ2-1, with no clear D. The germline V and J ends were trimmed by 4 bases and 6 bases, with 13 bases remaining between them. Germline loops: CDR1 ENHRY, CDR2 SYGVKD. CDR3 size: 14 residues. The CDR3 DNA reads TGTGCCATCAGTGCTGGCAGTTTAGCCAATGAGCAGTTCTTC. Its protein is CAISAGSLANEQFF.

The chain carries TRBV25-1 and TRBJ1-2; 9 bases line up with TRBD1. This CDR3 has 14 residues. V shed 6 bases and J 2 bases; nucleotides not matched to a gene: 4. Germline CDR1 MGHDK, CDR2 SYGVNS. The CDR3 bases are TGTGCCAGCAGGGGGGACAGGGAAAACTATGGCTACACCTTC. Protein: CASRGDRENYGYTF.

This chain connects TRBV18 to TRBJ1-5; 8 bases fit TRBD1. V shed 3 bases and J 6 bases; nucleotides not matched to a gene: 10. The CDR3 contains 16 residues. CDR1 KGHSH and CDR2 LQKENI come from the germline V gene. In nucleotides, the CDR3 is TGTGCCAGCTCACCTTCAGTATCAGGGGGCAGTCAGCCCCAGCATTTT. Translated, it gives CASSPSVSGGSQPQHF.

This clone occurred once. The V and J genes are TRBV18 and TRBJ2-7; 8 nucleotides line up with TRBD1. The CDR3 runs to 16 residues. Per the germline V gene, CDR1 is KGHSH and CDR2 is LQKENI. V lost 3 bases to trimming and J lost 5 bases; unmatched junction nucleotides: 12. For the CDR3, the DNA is TGTGCCAGCTCACCTCCCCCGGGGCAGGGGGCCAACGAGCAGTACTTC. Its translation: CASSPPPGQGANEQYF. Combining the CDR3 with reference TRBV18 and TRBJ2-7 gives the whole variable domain NAGVMQNPRHLVRRRGQEARLRCSPMKGHSHVYWYRQLPEEGLKFMVYLQKENIIDESGMPKERFSAEFPKEGPSILRIQQVVRGDSAAYFCASSPPPGQGANEQYFGPGTRLTVT.

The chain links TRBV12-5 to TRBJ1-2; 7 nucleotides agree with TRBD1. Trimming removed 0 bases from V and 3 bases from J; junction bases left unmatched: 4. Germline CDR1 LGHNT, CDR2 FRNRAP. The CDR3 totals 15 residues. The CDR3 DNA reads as TGTGCTAGTGGTTTGGTTCCAACAGGGGACTATGGCTACACCTTC. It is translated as CASGLVPTGDYGYTF.

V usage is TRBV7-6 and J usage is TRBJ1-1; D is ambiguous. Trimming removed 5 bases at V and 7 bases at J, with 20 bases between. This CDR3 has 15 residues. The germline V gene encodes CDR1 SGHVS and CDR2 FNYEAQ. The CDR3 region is CASSRRDGRSGEAFF. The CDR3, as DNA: TGTGCCAGCAGCCGACGGGATGGAAGGTCGGGTGAAGCTTTCTTT.

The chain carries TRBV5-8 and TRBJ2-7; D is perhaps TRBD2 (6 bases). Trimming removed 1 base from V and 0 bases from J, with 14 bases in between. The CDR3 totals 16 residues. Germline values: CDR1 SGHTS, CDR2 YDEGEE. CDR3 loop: CASSLPRGASSYEQYF. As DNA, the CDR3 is TGTGCCAGCAGCTTGCCCCGCGGGGCAAGCTCCTACGAGCAGTACTTC.

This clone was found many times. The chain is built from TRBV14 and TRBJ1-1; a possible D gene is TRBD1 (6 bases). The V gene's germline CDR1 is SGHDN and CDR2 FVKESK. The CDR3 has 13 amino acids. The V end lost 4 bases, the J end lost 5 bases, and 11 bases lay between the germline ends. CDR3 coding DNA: TGTGCCAGCAGCCTGGGGGCGCGAACTGAAGCTTTCTTT. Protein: CASSLGARTEAFF. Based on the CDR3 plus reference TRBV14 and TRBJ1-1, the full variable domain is EAGVTQFPSHSVIEKGQTVTLRCDPISGHDNLYWYRRVMGKEIKFLLHFVKESKQDESGMPNNRFLAERTGGTYSTLKVQPAELEDSGVYFCASSLGARTEAFFGQGTRLTVV.

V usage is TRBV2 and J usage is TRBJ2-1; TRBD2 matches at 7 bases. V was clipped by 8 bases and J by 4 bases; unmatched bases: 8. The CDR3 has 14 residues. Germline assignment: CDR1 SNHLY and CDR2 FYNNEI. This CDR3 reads CASLRSSGYNEQFF. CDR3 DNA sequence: TGTGCCAGCCTACGCTCTAGCGGTTACAATGAGCAGTTCTTC.